Sequencing of this TCR beta chain was carried out in a study of blood T cell repertoires in COVID-19. Study background: Acute-phase and convalescent COVID-19 samples originated in the United States, Italy and Spain. The analysed material was cDNA or gDNA that came from T cells, B-cell-depleted T cells, or PBMCs.

The length of the CDR3 is 15 residues. Between the trimmed V and J ends, which lost 2 bases and 4 bases, there was a span of 14 bases. Germline values: CDR1 MNHEY, CDR2 SVGAGI. Per the study methods: Using reference gene primer amplification, nucleated cell counts were estimated. Clones were read by immunoSEQ multiplex PCR, and TCRdb kept only the in-frame ones, dropping some. V, J and clone size were drawn from that table, and D and trimming were deduced from the DNA. The sample records over 25,000 clones, roughly 88% being singletons. V usage is TRBV6-5 and J usage is TRBJ1-1; possible D gene TRBD1, 5 bases. The specimen sequenced was peripheral blood. This sequence was found in a man aged 65 to 85 with acute or convalescent COVID-19. The CDR3 DNA sequence: TGTGCCAGCAGTTACCAGTCTACAGGTAGCACTGAAGCTTTCTTT. Residues: CASSYQSTGSTEAFF.